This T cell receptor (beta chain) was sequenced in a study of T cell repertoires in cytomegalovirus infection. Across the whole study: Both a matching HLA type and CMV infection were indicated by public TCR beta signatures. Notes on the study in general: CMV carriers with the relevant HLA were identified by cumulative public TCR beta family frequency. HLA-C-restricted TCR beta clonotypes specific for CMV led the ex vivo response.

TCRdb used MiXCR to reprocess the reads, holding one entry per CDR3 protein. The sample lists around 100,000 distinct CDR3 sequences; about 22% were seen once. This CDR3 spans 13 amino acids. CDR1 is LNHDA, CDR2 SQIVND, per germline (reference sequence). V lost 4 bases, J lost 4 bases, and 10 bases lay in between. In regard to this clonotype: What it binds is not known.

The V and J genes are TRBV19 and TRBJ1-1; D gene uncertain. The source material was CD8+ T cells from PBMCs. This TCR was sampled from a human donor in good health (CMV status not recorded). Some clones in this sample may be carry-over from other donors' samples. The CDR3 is CASSSGTGTEAFF. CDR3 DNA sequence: TGTGCCAGTAGTAGTGGAACGGGCACTGAAGCTTTCTTT.